This paragraph reports one TCR beta chain. Data came from immunoSEQ multiplex PCR; TCRdb stores just in-frame clones and leaves some out. Among some 330,000 clones listed, 80% to 95% were seen once. These data are taken from a study of blood T cell repertoires in COVID-19. For the study at large: COVID-19 samples from acute and convalescent phases originated in the United States, Italy and Spain. T cells, B-cell-depleted T cells, or PBMCs provided the cDNA or gDNA that served as material.

Before being deemed recovered, Cohort 3 donors had two negative PCRs, clearance, or symptom resolution. CDR3 length: 14 residues. Deletions cut 0 bases from V and 4 bases from J, with 10 bases between. The germline CDR1 and CDR2 sequences are SGHRS and YFSETQ. Sequenced sample: PBMCs or T cells enriched from blood (not recorded which). The sequence came from a woman aged 25 to 45 who had recovered from COVID-19. V is TRBV5-1 and J is TRBJ2-5, with D maybe TRBD1 (6 bases). The CDR3 loop is CASSLGGPPETQYF. Here the CDR3 DNA reads TGCGCCAGCAGCTTGGGGGGGCCCCCAGAGACCCAGTACTTC.